This T cell receptor beta chain stems from a study of beta chain features in type 1 diabetes. Study outcomes and limitations: Moderate but significant shortening of TCRB CDR3s was recorded in all four CD4+ subsets from Type 1 diabetes patients.

Details on this clone: Its antigen is undetermined.

The study reverse transcribed the entire isolated RNA, so it sequenced expressed TCRB transcripts. Naive, central memory and regulatory T cell samples averaged around 3.8 million reads. Sequencing used immunoSEQ multiplex PCR; TCRdb keeps in-frame clones, though not all of them. The sample lists 150,000 to 200,000 clones, roughly 63% seen once, with roughly 0.089% in the top ten. Over 95% purity was reached by all sorted populations. Trimming removed 8 bases from V and 0 bases from J, with 11 bases in between. The germline V gene encodes CDR1 ENHRY and CDR2 SYGVKD. This CDR3 spans 13 amino acids. The receptor was derived from a man between 25 and 39 years old with type 1 diabetes. The chain joins TRBV10-3 to TRBJ2-7; D is uncertain. Sequenced sample: naive CD4+ T cells from blood. The CDR3 protein is CAIVADLSYEQYF. Here the CDR3 DNA reads TGTGCCATCGTTGCCGATCTCTCCTACGAGCAGTACTTC.